This T cell receptor (beta chain) was sequenced during a study of T cell changes during pregnancy in multiple sclerosis. CDR3 length equals 13 residues. The germline V gene has CDR1 SGDLS and CDR2 YYNGEE. Trimming cost V 1 base and J 3 bases, with 7 bases left between them. Some clones are missing from TCRdb's copy, which holds only in-frame ones; the method was immunoSEQ multiplex PCR. The sample yields about 79,000 clones, 90% to 95% seen once. The chain carries TRBV9 and TRBJ1-2, with unresolved D. The source of this sequence is a female donor with multiple sclerosis, enrolled in a pregnancy study. The sequences come from CD4+ T cells from peripheral blood mononuclear cells, collected in the second trimester of pregnancy. The CDR3 DNA reads as TGTGCCAGCAGCGTAAGGGAGGACTATGGCTACACCTTC. Translated, it gives CASSVREDYGYTF.